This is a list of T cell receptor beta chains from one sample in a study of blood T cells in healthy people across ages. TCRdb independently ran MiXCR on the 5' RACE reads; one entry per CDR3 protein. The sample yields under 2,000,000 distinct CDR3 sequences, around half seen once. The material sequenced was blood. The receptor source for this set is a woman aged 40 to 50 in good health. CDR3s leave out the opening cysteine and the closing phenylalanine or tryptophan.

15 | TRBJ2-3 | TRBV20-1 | SATLLTGKPSTDTQY
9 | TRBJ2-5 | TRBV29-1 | SVVDVETQY
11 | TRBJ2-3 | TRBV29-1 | SVITPRVDTQY
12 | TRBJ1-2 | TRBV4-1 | ASSQDRSSHGYT
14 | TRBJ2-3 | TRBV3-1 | ASSQRAGGPPDTQY
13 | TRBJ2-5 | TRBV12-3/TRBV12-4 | ASSLGLAGGRPQY
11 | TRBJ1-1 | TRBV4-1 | ASSELPHTEAF
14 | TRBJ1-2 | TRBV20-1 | SARPGQGIRDYGYT
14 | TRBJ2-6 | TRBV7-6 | ASSPQGSGGTNVLT
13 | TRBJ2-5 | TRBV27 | ASSLRAQGWKTQY
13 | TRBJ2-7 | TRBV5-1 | ASSSPRTGGYEQY
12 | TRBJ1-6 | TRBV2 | ASSETGVGSPLH
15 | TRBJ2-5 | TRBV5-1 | ASSLGATSGGKETQY
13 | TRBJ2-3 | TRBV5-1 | ASSHGTPRTDTQY
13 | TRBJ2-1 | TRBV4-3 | ASSTRDRGYNEQF
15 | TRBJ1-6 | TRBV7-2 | ASSLLMPGGSNSPLH
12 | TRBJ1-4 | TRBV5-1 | ASSLGTANEKLF
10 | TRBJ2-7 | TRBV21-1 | ASTGTGGEQY
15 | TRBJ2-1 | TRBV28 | ASSFNSGLAGVDEQF
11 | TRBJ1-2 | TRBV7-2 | ASSLGAYYGYT
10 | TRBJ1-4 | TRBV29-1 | SVRLGNEKLF
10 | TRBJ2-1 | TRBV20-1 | SAGAGTYEQF
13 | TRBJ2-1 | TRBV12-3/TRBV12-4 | ASTEEALSYNEQF
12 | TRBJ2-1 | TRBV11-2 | ASSFTGSCNEQF
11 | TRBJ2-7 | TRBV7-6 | ASSLAWGLEQY
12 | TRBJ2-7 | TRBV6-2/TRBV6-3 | ASSRLDRALAQY
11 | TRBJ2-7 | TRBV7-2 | ASSSFAHTNGY
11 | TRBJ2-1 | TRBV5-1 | ATRVENYNEQF
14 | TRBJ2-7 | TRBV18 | ASSQSRTPPFYEQY
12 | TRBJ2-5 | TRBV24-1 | ATSELAEKETQY
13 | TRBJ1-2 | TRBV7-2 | ASSLVGGKVNGYT
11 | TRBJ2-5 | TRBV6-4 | ASSDRDRAEQY
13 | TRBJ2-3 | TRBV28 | ASTRTGEAQNTQY
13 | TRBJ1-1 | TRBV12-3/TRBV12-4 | ASSSRGQGDTEAF
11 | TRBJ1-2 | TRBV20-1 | SARGASLYGYT
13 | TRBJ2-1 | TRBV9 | ASSVAQGARETQF
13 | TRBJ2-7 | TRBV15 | ATSRDPQGPYEQY
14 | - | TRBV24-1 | ATSDARPRVKKTQY
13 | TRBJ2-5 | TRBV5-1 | ASSLRTGGIETQY
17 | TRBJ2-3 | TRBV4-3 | ASSQDRTGGTGGTDTQY
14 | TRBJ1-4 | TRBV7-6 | ASSLSRTGTNEKLF
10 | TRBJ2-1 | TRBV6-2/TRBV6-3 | ASSYFQNEQF
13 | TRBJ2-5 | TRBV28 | ASRTRQAPQETQY
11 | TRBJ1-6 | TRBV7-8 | ASSLAGPSPLH
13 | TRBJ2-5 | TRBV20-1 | SAEVRADWTETQY
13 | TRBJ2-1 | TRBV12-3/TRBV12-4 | ASSLRPSDYNEQF
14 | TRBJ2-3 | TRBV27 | ASSSLPGGDTDTQY
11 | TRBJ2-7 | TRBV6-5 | ASSPDRVREQY
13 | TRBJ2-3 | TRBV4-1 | ASSPGTGVYDTQY
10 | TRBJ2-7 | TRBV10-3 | AIRDRGYEQY
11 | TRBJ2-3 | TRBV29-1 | SVVRGVTDTQY
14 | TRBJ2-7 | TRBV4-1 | ASSQVPGGFPYEQY
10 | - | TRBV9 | ARRTGRYEQY
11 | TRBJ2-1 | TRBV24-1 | ATSDPDSNEQF
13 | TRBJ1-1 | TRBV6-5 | ASSYSLDSNTEAF
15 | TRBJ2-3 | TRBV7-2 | ASSSSSVAGVADTQY
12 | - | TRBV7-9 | ASSLMTGSETQY
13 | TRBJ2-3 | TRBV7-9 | ASSLVLANTDTQY
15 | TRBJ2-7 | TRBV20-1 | SARVEAGRAGGYEQY